Given below is one TCR beta chain in context. This specimen belongs to a study of T cell responses to AZD1222 COVID-19 vaccine. In germline, CDR1 is SNHLY, CDR2 FYNNEI. The germline V and J ends were trimmed by 10 bases and 4 bases, with 16 bases remaining between them. The CDR3 loop spans 13 amino acids. The assay was immunoSEQ multiplex PCR, and TCRdb's table has in-frame clones only and misses some. The data show 100,000 to 120,000 clones, with approximately 94% seen just once and about 3% held by the top ten. The chain couples TRBV2 to TRBJ1-2; a weak D match, TRBD1 (5 bases). This receptor was obtained from an adult who received the AZD1222 COVID-19 vaccine. Sequencing was performed on peripheral blood, taken 28 days after the second AZD1222 dose. The CDR3 nucleotides read TGTGCCACTCCTCAGGGTCGCGGCTATGGCTACACCTTC. Protein: CATPQGRGYGYTF.